This T cell receptor (beta chain) comes out of a study of naive and memory T cell subsets. Points from the study as a whole: TCR counts from RNA may reflect activation-linked expression changes. Over 85% of naive TCR sequences appeared only once, unlike memory subsets.

Separate alpha and beta amplification began at the second PCR step. Cells stained for CD3, CD4, CD8, CD45RA and CD27 were sorted into four subsets. An equimolar mix of two oligonucleotides served as the beta constant-region primer for TRBC1 and TRBC2. TCRdb used MiXCR to reprocess the UMI-ligation and nested PCR reads, holding one entry per CDR3 protein. This sample yields 29,000 or so distinct CDR3 sequences, of which around 10% are seen a single time; roughly a sixth belongs to the top ten. A word on this clonotype: Its antigen is still unknown.

V was pared by 2 bases and J by 3 bases, with 0 bases of the junction left unmatched. The germline V gene encodes CDR1 KGHSH and CDR2 LQKENI. The CDR3 loop spans 13 amino acids. Source material: effector memory CD4+ T cells from blood. The subset here: effector memory, CD45RA- CD27-. The V gene is TRBV18, the J gene TRBJ2-7; the match to TRBD1 covers 8 bases. This clonotype was sampled from a human donor in good health. The CDR3 protein is CASSPGTGYEQYF. The CDR3 nucleotides read TGTGCCAGCTCACCAGGGACAGGCTACGAGCAGTACTTC. Using reference TRBV18 and TRBJ2-7 for the parts outside the CDR3, the full variable domain is NAGVMQNPRHLVRRRGQEARLRCSPMKGHSHVYWYRQLPEEGLKFMVYLQKENIIDESGMPKERFSAEFPKEGPSILRIQQVVRGDSAAYFCASSPGTGYEQYFGPGTRLTVT.